This entry lists 5 T cell receptor beta chains sequenced from one sample in a study of T cells after posttransplantation cyclophosphamide. Controls had myeloablative marrow grafts with methotrexate and calcineurin inhibitor, sampled at 1 year. Data came from immunoSEQ multiplex PCR; TCRdb stores just in-frame clones and leaves some out. This table has some 4,300 clones, about three quarters appearing once. Sequencing was performed on PBMCs, taken around 320 days after allogeneic stem cell transplant with calcineurin inhibitor and methotrexate. Source of these receptors: a female patient in her fifties who received an allogeneic stem cell transplant from an unrelated donor, was CMV-positive, and had acute and chronic GVHD. These T cells may partly come from the graft donor.

The chain is built from TRBV28 and TRBJ2-7, with a weak D call TRBD2 (6 bases). The germline gives CDR1 MDHEN, CDR2 SYDVKM. The CDR3 is 12 amino acids. The V end was cut by 5 bases, the J end by 7 bases, with 12 bases between. CDR3 DNA sequence: TGTGCCAGCAGTCAGGAGGGGTGGGAGCAGTACTTC. Translation: CASSQEGWEQYF.

This chain joins TRBV11-2 and TRBJ2-3; 7 bases match TRBD2. The germline V gene has CDR1 SGHAT and CDR2 FQNNGV. There are 17 residues in the CDR3. Trimming removed 5 bases from V and 0 bases from J; junction bases left unmatched: 11. In DNA, the CDR3 is TGTGCCAGCAGCCGGGGAGCGGGGTTCGGTAGCACAGATACGCAGTATTTT. Amino acids: CASSRGAGFGSTDTQYF.

The table lists this clone with a count of one. The chain is built from TRBV7-6 and TRBJ1-1; 7 bases match TRBD1. Germline V gene data show CDR1 as SGHVS and CDR2 as FNYEAQ. Trimming at V came to 5 bases and at J to 2 bases, leaving 5 bases not matched to a gene. The CDR3 is 14 amino acids. CDR3 sequence: CASSAGTANTEAFF. The CDR3 bases are TGTGCCAGCAGCGCCGGGACAGCAAACACTGAAGCTTTCTTT.

This clone occurred a few times. The DNA of the CDR3 is TGCGCCAGTTCCGGGACAGGCAACTACGAGCAGTACTTC. Protein product: CASSGTGNYEQYF. The rearrangement uses TRBV5-1 and TRBJ2-7; 8 bases align to TRBD1. The J segment lost 3 bases and the V segment lost 8 bases, leaving 7 bases of the junction unmatched. The CDR3 spans 13 residues. Germline V gene data show CDR1 as SGHRS and CDR2 as YFSETQ. Drawing the rest from reference TRBV5-1 and TRBJ2-7, the complete variable domain is KAGVTQTPRYLIKTRGQQVTLSCSPISGHRSVSWYQQTPGQGLQFLFEYFSETQRNKGNFPGRFSGRQFSNSRSEMNVSTLELGDSALYLCASSGTGNYEQYFGPGTRLTVT.

This clone has only a few counts. The chain combines TRBV7-2 with TRBJ1-5; no clear D gene. V shed 1 base and J shed 7 bases, with 8 bases lying between them. The CDR3 is made up of 13 amino acids. Per germline, CDR1 SGHTA and CDR2 FQGNSA. CDR3 DNA sequence: TGTGCCAGCAGCTTAGTTGGTAGCCAGCCCCAGCATTTT. This translates into CASSLVGSQPQHF.